This T cell receptor beta chain was recovered during a study of T cell responses to AZD1222 COVID-19 vaccine. Generated by immunoSEQ multiplex PCR, the TCRdb table keeps only in-frame clones and is missing some. This table holds 150,000 to 200,000 clones, roughly nine tenths found once. The CDR3 contains 15 residues. Germline V gives CDR1 SGHTA, CDR2 FQGNSA. V lost 5 bases to trimming and J lost 3 bases, with 11 bases between them. Details on this clone: The antigen remains undetermined.

Doses given second, at about 4 or about 12 weeks, were pooled. General study points: Reports indicate that nearly half of spike-specific TCRs are directed at unmutated variant regions.

The clonotype comes from an adult who received the AZD1222 COVID-19 vaccine. V gene TRBV7-2 combines with J gene TRBJ1-6; tentatively, D is TRBD1 (5 bases). The starting material was peripheral blood, obtained 28 days after the second AZD1222 dose. CDR3 bases: TGTGCCAGCAGCGCTAGACAGATCTATAATTCACCCCTCCACTTT. Translating it yields CASSARQIYNSPLHF.